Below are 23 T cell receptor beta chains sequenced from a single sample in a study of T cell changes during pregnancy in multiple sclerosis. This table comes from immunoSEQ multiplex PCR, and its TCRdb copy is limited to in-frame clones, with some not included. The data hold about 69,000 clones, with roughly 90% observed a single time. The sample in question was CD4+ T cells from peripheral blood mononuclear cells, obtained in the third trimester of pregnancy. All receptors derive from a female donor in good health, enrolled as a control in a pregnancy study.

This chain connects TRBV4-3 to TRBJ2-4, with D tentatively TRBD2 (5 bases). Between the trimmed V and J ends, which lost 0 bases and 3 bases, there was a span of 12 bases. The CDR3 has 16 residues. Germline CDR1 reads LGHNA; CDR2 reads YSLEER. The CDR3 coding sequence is TGCGCCAGCAGCCAAGAAGAGCTGGCGGGCAAAAACATTCAGTACTTC. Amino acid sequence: CASSQEELAGKNIQYF.

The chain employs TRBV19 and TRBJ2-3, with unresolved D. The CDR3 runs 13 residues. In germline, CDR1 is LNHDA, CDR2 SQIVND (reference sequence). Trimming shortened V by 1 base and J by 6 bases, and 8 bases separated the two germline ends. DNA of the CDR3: TGTGCCAGTAGTATAGGAGTTACGGATACGCAGTATTTT. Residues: CASSIGVTDTQYF.

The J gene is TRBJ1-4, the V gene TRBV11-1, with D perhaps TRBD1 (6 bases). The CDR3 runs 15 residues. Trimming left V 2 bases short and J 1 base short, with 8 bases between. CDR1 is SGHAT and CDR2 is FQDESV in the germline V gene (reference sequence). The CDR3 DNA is TGTGCCAGCAGCTTATCGACAGGAACTAATGAAAAACTGTTTTTT. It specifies CASSLSTGTNEKLFF. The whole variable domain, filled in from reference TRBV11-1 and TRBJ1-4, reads EAEVAQSPRYKITEKSQAVAFWCDPISGHATLYWYRQILGQGPELLVQFQDESVVDDSQLPKDRFSAERLKGVDSTLKIQPAELGDSAMYLCASSLSTGTNEKLFFGSGTQLSVL.

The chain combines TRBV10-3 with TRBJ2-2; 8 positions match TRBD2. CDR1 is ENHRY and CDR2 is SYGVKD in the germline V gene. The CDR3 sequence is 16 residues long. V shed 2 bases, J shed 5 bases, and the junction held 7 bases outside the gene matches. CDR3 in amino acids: CAISEVIAGRTGELFF. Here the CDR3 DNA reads TGTGCCATCAGTGAGGTGATAGCGGGGAGGACCGGGGAGCTGTTTTTT.

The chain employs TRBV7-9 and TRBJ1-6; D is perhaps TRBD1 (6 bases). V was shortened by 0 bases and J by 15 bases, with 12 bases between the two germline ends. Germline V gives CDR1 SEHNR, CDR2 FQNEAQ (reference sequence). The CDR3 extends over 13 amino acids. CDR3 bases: TGTGCCAGCAGCTTAGCCGGGGGGCCTGTCCTCCACTTT. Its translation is CASSLAGGPVLHF.

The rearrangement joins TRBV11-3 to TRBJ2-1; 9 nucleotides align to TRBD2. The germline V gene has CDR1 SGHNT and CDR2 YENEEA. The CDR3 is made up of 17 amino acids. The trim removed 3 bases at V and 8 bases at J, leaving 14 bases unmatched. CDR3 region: CASSFRAGGRIRHEQFF. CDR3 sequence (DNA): TGTGCCAGCAGCTTCAGAGCGGGGGGCCGGATCCGTCATGAGCAGTTCTTC.

CDR3 residues: CASSIGGIHQPQHF. The DNA of the CDR3 is TGTGCCAGTAGTATAGGAGGGATTCATCAGCCCCAGCATTTT. The rearrangement links TRBV19 to TRBJ1-5, with no clear D. The CDR3 has 14 residues. Germline CDR1 reads LNHDA; CDR2 reads SQIVND (reference sequence). The V end was cut by 1 base, the J end by 5 bases, with 9 bases between.

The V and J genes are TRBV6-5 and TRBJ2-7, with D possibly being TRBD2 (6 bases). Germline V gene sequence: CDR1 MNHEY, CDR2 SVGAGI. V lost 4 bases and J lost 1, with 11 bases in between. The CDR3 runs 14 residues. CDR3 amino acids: CASSFRLGSYEQYF. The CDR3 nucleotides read TGTGCCAGCAGTTTCCGACTAGGTTCCTACGAGCAGTACTTC.

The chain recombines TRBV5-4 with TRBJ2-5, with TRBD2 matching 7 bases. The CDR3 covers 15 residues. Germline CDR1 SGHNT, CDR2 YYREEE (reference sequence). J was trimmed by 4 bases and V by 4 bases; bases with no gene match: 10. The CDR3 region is CASSRWGPGGETQYF. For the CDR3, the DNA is TGTGCCAGCAGCCGGTGGGGCCCGGGAGGAGAGACCCAGTACTTC.

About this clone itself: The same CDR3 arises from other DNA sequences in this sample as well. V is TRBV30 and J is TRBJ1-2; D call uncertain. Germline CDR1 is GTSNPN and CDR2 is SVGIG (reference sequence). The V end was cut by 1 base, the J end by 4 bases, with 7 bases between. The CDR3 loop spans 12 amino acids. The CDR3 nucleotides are TGTGCCTGGAGTGGAGGGTTCTATGGCTACACCTTC. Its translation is CAWSGGFYGYTF.

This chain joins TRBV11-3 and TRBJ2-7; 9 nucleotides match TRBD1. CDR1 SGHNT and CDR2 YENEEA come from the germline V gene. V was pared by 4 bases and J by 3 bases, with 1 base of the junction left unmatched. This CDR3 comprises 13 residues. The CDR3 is CASSWDRDYEQYF. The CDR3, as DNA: TGTGCCAGCAGCTGGGACAGGGACTACGAGCAGTACTTC.

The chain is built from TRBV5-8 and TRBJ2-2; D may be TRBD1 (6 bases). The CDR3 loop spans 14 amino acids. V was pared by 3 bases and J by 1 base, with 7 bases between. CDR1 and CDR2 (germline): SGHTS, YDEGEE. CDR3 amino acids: CASSWGQNTGELFF. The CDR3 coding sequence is TGTGCCAGCAGCTGGGGACAGAACACCGGGGAGCTGTTTTTT.

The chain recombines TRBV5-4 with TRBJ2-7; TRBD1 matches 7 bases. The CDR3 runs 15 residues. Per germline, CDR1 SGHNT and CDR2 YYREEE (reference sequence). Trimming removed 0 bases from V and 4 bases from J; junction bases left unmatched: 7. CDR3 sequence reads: CASSLDPGGIYEQYF. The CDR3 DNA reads TGTGCCAGCAGCTTGGATCCAGGGGGAATATACGAGCAGTACTTC. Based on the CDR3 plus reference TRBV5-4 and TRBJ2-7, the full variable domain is ETGVTQSPTHLIKTRGQQVTLRCSSQSGHNTVSWYQQALGQGPQFIFQYYREEENGRGNFPPRFSGLQFPNYSSELNVNALELDDSALYLCASSLDPGGIYEQYFGPGTRLTVT.

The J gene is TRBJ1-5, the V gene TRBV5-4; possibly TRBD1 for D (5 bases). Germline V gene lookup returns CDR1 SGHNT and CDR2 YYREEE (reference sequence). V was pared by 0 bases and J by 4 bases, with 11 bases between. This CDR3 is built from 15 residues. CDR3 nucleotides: TGTGCCAGCAGCTTGGGGAGGGGTCTAAATCAGCCCCAGCATTTT. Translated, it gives CASSLGRGLNQPQHF.

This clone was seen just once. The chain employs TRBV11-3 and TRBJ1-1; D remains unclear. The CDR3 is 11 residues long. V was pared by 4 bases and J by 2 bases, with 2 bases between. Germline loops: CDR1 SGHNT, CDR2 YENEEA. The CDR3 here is CASSSNTEAFF. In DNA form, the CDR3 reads TGTGCCAGCAGCTCTAACACTGAAGCTTTCTTT.

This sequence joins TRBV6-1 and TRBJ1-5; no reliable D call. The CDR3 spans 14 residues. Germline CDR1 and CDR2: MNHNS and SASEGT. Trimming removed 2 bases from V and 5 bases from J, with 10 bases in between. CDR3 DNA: TGTGCCAGCAGTGAAATTGGCGGCTATCAGCCCCAGCATTTT. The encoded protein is CASSEIGGYQPQHF.

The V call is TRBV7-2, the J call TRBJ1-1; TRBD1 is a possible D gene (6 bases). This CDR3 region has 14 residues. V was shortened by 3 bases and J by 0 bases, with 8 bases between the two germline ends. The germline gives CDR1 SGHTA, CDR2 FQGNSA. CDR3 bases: TGTGCCAGCAGCTTCGACAGGCTGAACACTGAAGCTTTCTTT. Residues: CASSFDRLNTEAFF.

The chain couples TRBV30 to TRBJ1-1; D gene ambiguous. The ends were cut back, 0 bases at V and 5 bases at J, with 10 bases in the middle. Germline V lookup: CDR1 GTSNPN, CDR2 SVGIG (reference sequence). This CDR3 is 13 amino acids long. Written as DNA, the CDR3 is TGTGCCTGGAGTGTTGGAGTTCCAACTGAAGCTTTCTTT. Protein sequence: CAWSVGVPTEAFF.

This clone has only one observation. The CDR3 coding sequence is TGTGCCAGCACGGGAGGGGGGCGCGGGACCGGGGAGCTGTTTTTT. Its translation: CASTGGGRGTGELFF. The genes are TRBV6-5 and TRBJ2-2; 8 bases align to TRBD2. The CDR3 consists of 15 residues. Germline values: CDR1 MNHEY, CDR2 SVGAGI. The J segment lost 5 bases and the V segment lost 7 bases, leaving 9 bases of the junction unmatched.

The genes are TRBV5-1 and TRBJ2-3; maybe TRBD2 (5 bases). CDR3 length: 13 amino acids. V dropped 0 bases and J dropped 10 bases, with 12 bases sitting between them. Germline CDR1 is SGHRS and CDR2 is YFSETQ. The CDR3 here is CASSLAGGAAQYF. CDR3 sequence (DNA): TGCGCCAGCAGCTTGGCCGGTGGAGCGGCGCAGTATTTT.

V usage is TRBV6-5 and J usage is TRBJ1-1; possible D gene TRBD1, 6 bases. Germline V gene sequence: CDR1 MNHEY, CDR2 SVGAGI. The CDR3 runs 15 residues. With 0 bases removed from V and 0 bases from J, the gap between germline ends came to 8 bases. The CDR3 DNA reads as TGTGCCAGCAGTTACTCGGGGGCCATGAACACTGAAGCTTTCTTT. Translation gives CASSYSGAMNTEAFF.

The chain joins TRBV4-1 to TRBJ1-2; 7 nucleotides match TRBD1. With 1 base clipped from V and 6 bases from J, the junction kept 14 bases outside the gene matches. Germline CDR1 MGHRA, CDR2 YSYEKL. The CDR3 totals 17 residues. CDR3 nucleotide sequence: TGCGCCAGCAGCCAAGGGCCCGGGCAGGGGGAAGACAATGGCTACACCTTC. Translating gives CASSQGPGQGEDNGYTF.

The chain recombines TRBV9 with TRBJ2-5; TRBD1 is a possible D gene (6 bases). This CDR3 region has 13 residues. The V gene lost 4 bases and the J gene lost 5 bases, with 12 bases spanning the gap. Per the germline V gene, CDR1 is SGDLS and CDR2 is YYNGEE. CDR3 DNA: TGTGCCAGCAGCCCCATGGGGGCTGAGACCCAGTACTTC. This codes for CASSPMGAETQYF.